This TCR beta chain was observed in a study of T cells in localized non-small cell lung cancer. Study-wide results and caveats: It was uninvolved adjacent lung that showed the highest T cell clonality, exceeding tumor. Only one tumor region was sequenced, so heterogeneity remains possible.

Trimming shortened V by 3 bases and J by 1 base, and 3 bases separated the two germline ends. CDR1 SGHAT and CDR2 FQNNGV come from the germline V gene. The CDR3 consists of 12 residues. The assay was immunoSEQ multiplex PCR, and TCRdb's table has in-frame clones only and misses some. Altogether about 33,000 clones are present, 90% being singletons, with the ten largest covering about 3.8%. As regards this clone: Its antigen remains unidentified.

Sample: peripheral blood, taken before any cancer treatment. The TCR was taken from a man aged 40 to 70 with stage I lung adenocarcinoma. The chain uses TRBV11-2 and TRBJ1-1; D uncertain. The CDR3: CASSFPNTEAFF. CDR3 bases: TGTGCCAGCAGCTTCCCGAACACTGAAGCTTTCTTT.